This record covers a single T cell receptor (beta chain). This clone's antigen is unknown. Within one base of it there is no much larger clone, and no base qualities were kept. V is clipped by 7 bases and J by 4 bases, and the sequence between their germline boundaries is 14 bases long. The CDR3 runs 13 amino acids, cysteine and phenylalanine included. Only the CDR3 region is kept as DNA, spanning 39 bases read in frame from base 1. As encoded in the germline V gene, CDR1 is SQVTM while CDR2 is ANQGSEA. This specimen comes from a study of response to subunit inactivated influenza vaccine (dated by TCRdb to 2016 to 2019). General notes on the study: Deep quantitative T cell receptor repertoire profiling was used in the study to track responses to a trivalent subunit inactivated influenza vaccine. The research as a whole found: The authors proposed that each seasonal influenza vaccination may bring in only a limited number of new T cells.

Library prep was done by RT-PCR. TCRdb lists the instrument as Illumina HiSeq 2500. The public reads were quality trimmed at Q25 with fastp and then assembled into clones with MiXCR by TCRdb, keeping productive beta chains. Each record represents a unique CDR3 protein, reported with the most common genes and DNA among its rows. Recorded for this sample are 500,000 to 600,000 distinct CDR3 sequences; about 17% of them occurred a single time. The top ten constitute less than 4% of the sample. The chain is made from TRBV29-1 and TRBJ2-1; TRBD2 is perhaps the D gene, given 6 matching bases. The material sequenced was CD4+ T cells sorted from PBMCs, taken 23 months after vaccination. The TCR was taken from a man between 50 and 75 years old who received an inactivated influenza vaccine. Donor details come from another sample of the same person, matched by shared clones. In nucleotides, the sequence is TGCAGCGGGGTTGGGGAGGTGTACAATGAGCAGTTCTTC. It specifies CSGVGEVYNEQFF.